A single sample is the source of the 26 T cell receptor beta chains below, sequenced in a study of blood T cells in healthy people across ages. The use of a sample-barcoded 5' primer and a J-beta primer mix characterized a second PCR of roughly 6 to 11 cycles. TCRdb re-called the 5' RACE reads through MiXCR, storing one row per CDR3 protein. The table lists hundreds of thousands of distinct CDR3 sequences, 46% of them singletons. Material: blood. These receptors came from a man older than 75 in good health.

The J gene is TRBJ2-1, the V gene TRBV28; D might be TRBD2 (5 bases). Trimming left V 3 bases short and J 0 bases short, with 9 bases between. CDR1 is MDHEN and CDR2 is SYDVKM in the germline V gene. The CDR3 spans 15 residues. For the CDR3, the DNA is TGTGCCAGCAGTTTGATAGCGCACTCCTACAATGAGCAGTTCTTC. It is translated as CASSLIAHSYNEQFF.

This clonotype was seen a few times. The rearrangement joins TRBV7-2 to TRBJ1-1, with D perhaps TRBD1 (5 bases). The CDR3 contains 12 residues. V was trimmed by 4 bases and J by 11 bases, leaving 14 bases between them. The germline CDR1 and CDR2 sequences are SGHTA and FQGNSA. As DNA, the CDR3 is TGTGCCAGCAGCTGGGGCGGACGACCGGCTTTCTTT. Translating it yields CASSWGGRPAFF.

The V call is TRBV28, the J call TRBJ2-5; D gene uncertain. This CDR3 spans 16 amino acids. With 5 bases removed from V and 0 bases from J, the gap between germline ends came to 16 bases. The germline V gene encodes CDR1 MDHEN and CDR2 SYDVKM. The CDR3 DNA reads TGTGCCAGCAGTACCACCGAATTTCCCCACCAAGAGACCCAGTACTTC. This encodes CASSTTEFPHQETQYF. Full variable domain (remainder filled in from reference TRBV28 and TRBJ2-5): DVKVTQSSRYLVKRTGEKVFLECVQDMDHENMFWYRQDPGLGLRLIYFSYDVKMKEKGDIPEGYSVSREKKERFSLILESASTNQTSMYLCASSTTEFPHQETQYFGPGTRLLVL.

The gene calls are TRBV5-1 and TRBJ2-1, with a tentative D call TRBD2 (5 bases). V lost 4 bases, J lost 5 bases, and 22 bases lay in between. CDR3 length: 17 amino acids. Per the germline V gene, CDR1 is SGHRS and CDR2 is YFSETQ. In DNA form, the CDR3 reads TGCGCCAGCAGCCCATATCGACGAGGGCGGCATAACAATGAGCAGTTCTTC. Its translation: CASSPYRRGRHNNEQFF.

The V and J genes are TRBV6-2 or TRBV6-3 and TRBJ2-5; 8 nucleotides match TRBD2. The germline V gene encodes CDR1 MNHEY and CDR2 SVGEGT. The CDR3 contains 15 residues. The V segment lost 6 bases and the J segment 11 bases; nucleotides outside the gene matches: 17. DNA for the CDR3: TGTGCCAGCAGGGCGGGGGGTTATGTGACAGGTGAGCAGTACTTC. It translates to CASRAGGYVTGEQYF.

The table lists this clonotype with a few counts. The chain is built from TRBV20-1 and TRBJ2-2; 10 bases line up with TRBD2. The CDR3 spans 14 residues. The germline V gene encodes CDR1 DFQATT and CDR2 SNEGSKA (reference sequence). With 4 bases clipped from V and 6 bases from J, the junction kept 5 bases outside the gene matches. The CDR3 DNA reads TGCAGTGCTAAAAGGACTAGCGGCGCCGGGGAGCTGTTTTTT. Protein: CSAKRTSGAGELFF.

This clonotype came up a few times. The chain employs TRBV6-1 and TRBJ2-5; TRBD2 aligns across 8 bases. J lost 11 bases, V lost 7 bases, and 15 bases had no gene match. The germline V gene has CDR1 MNHNS and CDR2 SASEGT. The CDR3 extends over 14 amino acids. The CDR3: CASKVSGTYNEQYF. The DNA of the CDR3 is TGTGCCAGCAAAGTTAGCGGGACCTACAATGAGCAGTACTTC.

This clonotype was counted between two and nine times. V and J are TRBV20-1 and TRBJ1-6, with unresolved D. The ends were cut back, 5 bases at V and 0 bases at J, with 17 bases in the middle. This CDR3 has 17 amino acids. Germline CDR1 is DFQATT and CDR2 is SNEGSKA (reference sequence). CDR3 protein: CSAFFLKTSSYNSPLHF. The CDR3, as DNA: TGCAGTGCTTTTTTCTTAAAAACGAGCTCCTATAATTCACCCCTCCACTTT.

On this clonotype: Since a much larger clone is just one base distant, this may be a read error. The CDR3 loop reads CATSDFSGGRNEQFF. CDR3 nucleotide sequence: TGTGCCACCAGTGATTTTTCGGGAGGGCGGAATGAGCAGTTCTTC. The chain employs TRBV24-1 and TRBJ2-1; 8 bases line up with TRBD2. Germline CDR1 and CDR2: KGHDR and SFDVKD. V was pared by 1 base and J by 7 bases, with 5 bases of the junction left unmatched. This CDR3 is 15 amino acids long.

The chain is built from TRBV12-3 or TRBV12-4 and TRBJ2-5; 11 bases align to TRBD2. Germline trimming cut 5 bases from V and 5 bases from J; bases unmatched to any gene: 13. The CDR3 contains 17 residues. The CDR3 sequence is CASSAGTTSGSRETQYF. As DNA, the CDR3 is TGTGCCAGCAGTGCCGGAACCACTAGCGGGAGTCGGGAGACCCAGTACTTC.

This clonotype was found a few times. The genes are TRBV29-1 and TRBJ2-3; the D is unclear. This CDR3 is built from 13 residues. Trimming cost V 1 base and J 0 bases, with 5 bases left between them. Germline-derived CDR1 and CDR2 are SQVTM and ANQGSEA. The CDR3 sequence: CSVEVESTDTQYF. The DNA for the CDR3 is TGCAGCGTTGAAGTCGAAAGCACAGATACGCAGTATTTT.

This clonotype has a handful of counts. The J gene is TRBJ2-1, the V gene TRBV7-2; 7 bases fit TRBD2. This CDR3 comprises 16 residues. Germline V lookup: CDR1 SGHTA, CDR2 FQGNSA. V dropped 5 bases and J dropped 10; count of bases not matched to a gene: 17. In DNA form, the CDR3 reads TGTGCCAGCAGCGCTCGACGTGAGGGAGGGGTTGGGGAGCAGTTCTTC. This gives the protein CASSARREGGVGEQFF. The entire variable domain, with the rest obtained from reference TRBV7-2 and TRBJ2-1, is as follows: GAGVSQSPSNKVTEKGKDVELRCDPISGHTALYWYRQSLGQGLEFLIYFQGNSAPDKSGLPSDRFSAERTGGSVSTLTIQRTQQEDSAVYLCASSARREGGVGEQFFGPGTRLTVL.

In this sample, this clonotype turned up a few times. For the CDR3, the DNA is TGTGCCAGCAGCCAAGATAGACAGGGGGCGGAAAAACTGTTTTTT. Encoded protein: CASSQDRQGAEKLFF. V and J are TRBV4-2 and TRBJ1-4; 10 nucleotides line up with TRBD1. This CDR3 is built from 15 residues. Trimming at V came to 0 bases and at J to 8 bases, leaving 3 bases not matched to a gene. Germline CDR1 and CDR2: LGHNA and YNFKEQ.

This clonotype was seen a handful of times. The chain is built from TRBV9 and TRBJ2-1, with TRBD1 identical over 9 bases. The CDR3 totals 14 residues. In germline, CDR1 is SGDLS, CDR2 YYNGEE. V shed 3 bases, J shed 8 bases, and the junction held 6 bases outside the gene matches. CDR3 region: CASSEGGQGDEQFF. The CDR3 nucleotides are TGTGCCAGCAGCGAGGGGGGACAGGGTGATGAGCAGTTCTTC.

The table lists this clonotype with many counts. The V call is TRBV7-2, the J call TRBJ2-7; 8 bases are a match to TRBD2. Germline values: CDR1 SGHTA, CDR2 FQGNSA. CDR3 size: 14 residues. The V and J ends lost 1 base and 8 bases, in that order; junction bases with no gene match: 7. The CDR3 region has the DNA TGTGCCAGCAGCTTAGGTAGCGGGATAATGAAGCAGTACTTC. It yields the protein CASSLGSGIMKQYF.

The V and J genes are TRBV7-3 and TRBJ2-5; the match to TRBD2 covers 11 bases. This CDR3 contains 18 residues. Germline V CDR1 and CDR2: SGHTA, FQGTGA. The V segment lost 5 bases and the J segment 4 bases; nucleotides outside the gene matches: 15. The CDR3 loop is CASSPSGLAAEEGETQYF. CDR3 bases: TGTGCCAGCAGCCCGTCGGGACTAGCGGCCGAGGAAGGAGAGACCCAGTACTTC.

The rearrangement joins TRBV11-3 to TRBJ2-1, with 7 nucleotides matching TRBD1. J lost 4 bases, V lost 1 base, and 4 bases had no gene match. Germline assignment: CDR1 SGHNT and CDR2 YENEEA. The CDR3 runs to 15 residues. CDR3: CASSLVSRGYNEQFF. CDR3 in DNA: TGTGCCAGCAGCTTAGTCTCCAGGGGGTACAATGAGCAGTTCTTC.

About this clonotype itself: Since a much larger clone is just one base distant, this may be a read error. J is TRBJ2-7 and V is TRBV29-1, with 9 bases fitting TRBD2. V gave up 5 bases and J gave up 7 bases; unmatched junction bases: 12. Germline V CDR1 and CDR2: SQVTM, ANQGSEA. This CDR3 contains 14 residues. The chain's CDR3 is CSVTLSGSFNEQYF. CDR3 in DNA: TGCAGCGTTACTCTTAGCGGGAGTTTCAATGAGCAGTACTTC.

This clonotype was seen repeatedly, ten times or more. The chain employs TRBV12-3 or TRBV12-4 and TRBJ2-6; TRBD1 agrees at 7 bases. This CDR3 has 20 amino acids. Losses at the gene ends were 6 bases for V and 1 base for J; bases not matched to a gene: 18. For the CDR3, the DNA is TGTGCCAGCAGCCCCCCGGGACAGACGGCCGTAATATCTGGGGCCAACGTCCTGACTTTC. Residues: CASSPPGQTAVISGANVLTF.

This chain uses TRBV10-3 with TRBJ1-5; D gene uncertain. Germline V gene lookup returns CDR1 ENHRY and CDR2 SYGVKD. The CDR3 runs 13 residues. Trimming cost V 8 bases and J 5 bases, with 13 bases left between them. CDR3 in DNA: TGTGCCATCGGAGGAAGTGAAGATCAGCCCCAGCATTTT. Its translation: CAIGGSEDQPQHF.

The rearrangement joins TRBV4-2 to TRBJ2-7; 9 bases are shared with TRBD2. The length of the CDR3 is 15 residues. Germline V gene lookup returns CDR1 LGHNA and CDR2 YNFKEQ. Losses at the gene ends were 3 bases for V and 3 bases for J; bases not matched to a gene: 6. The CDR3 nucleotides read TGTGCCAGCAGCCAGTCTCTAGCGGGAAACTACGAGCAGTACTTC. It is translated as CASSQSLAGNYEQYF.

The J gene is TRBJ2-1, the V gene TRBV10-3, with TRBD2 identical over 9 bases. The J call may be incorrect, as the DNA end agrees better with TRBJ2-7. Germline-derived CDR1 and CDR2 are ENHRY and SYGVKD. There are 17 residues in the CDR3. CDR3: CAISDPRAGGSYNEQYF. CDR3 bases: TGTGCCATCAGTGACCCCCGAGCGGGAGGCTCCTACAATGAGCAGTACTTC.

This clonotype was seen many times. V gene TRBV12-3 or TRBV12-4 combines with J gene TRBJ1-2; D possibly corresponds to TRBD1 (5 bases). CDR3 length: 14 residues. V was cut by 1 base and J by 8 bases, with 14 bases left in between. CDR3 bases: TGTGCCAGCAGTTTAGGCCCCAGGGTAGACGGCTACACCTTC. It codes for CASSLGPRVDGYTF.

This chain joins TRBV27 and TRBJ1-2, with TRBD1 identical over 7 bases. The CDR3 totals 12 residues. Trimming removed 5 bases from V and 5 bases from J; junction bases left unmatched: 2. Germline lookup yields CDR1 MNHEY and CDR2 SMNVEV (reference sequence). CDR3 sequence reads: CASSTGDYGYTF. The CDR3 coding sequence is TGTGCCAGCAGTACAGGGGATTATGGCTACACCTTC.

Remarks on this clonotype: This may come from a read error, since a much larger clone is one base off. The chain employs TRBV6-5 and TRBJ2-5; D is unresolved. Looked up from germline, CDR1 is MNHEY and CDR2 is SVGAGI. The CDR3 has 13 amino acids. V was cut by 8 bases and J by 4 bases, with 14 bases left in between. CDR3 region: CASGPFGGETQYF. The DNA for the CDR3 is TGTGCCAGCGGTCCTTTTGGTGGAGAGACCCAGTACTTC.

The chain employs TRBV6-1 and TRBJ2-4; 13 bases align to TRBD2. The end of the DNA fits TRBJ2-7 better, so the J call may be wrong. CDR3 size: 16 residues. From germline, CDR1 is MNHNS and CDR2 SASEGT. The CDR3 DNA sequence: TGTGCCAGCAGTGAGCAACTAGCGGGAGGGAGTTACGAGCAGTACTTC. Its protein is CASSEQLAGGSYEQYF.